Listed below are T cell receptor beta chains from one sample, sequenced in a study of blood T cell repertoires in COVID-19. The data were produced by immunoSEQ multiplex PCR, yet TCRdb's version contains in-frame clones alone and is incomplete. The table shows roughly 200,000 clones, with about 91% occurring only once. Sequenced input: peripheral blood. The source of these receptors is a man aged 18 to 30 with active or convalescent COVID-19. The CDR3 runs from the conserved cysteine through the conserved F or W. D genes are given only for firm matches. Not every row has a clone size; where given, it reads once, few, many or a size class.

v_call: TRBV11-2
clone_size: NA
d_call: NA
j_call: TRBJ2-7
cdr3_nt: TGTGCCAGCAGCTTACCGAAAGGGACAAGACCCCACGAGCAGTACTTC
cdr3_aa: CASSLPKGTRPHEQYF

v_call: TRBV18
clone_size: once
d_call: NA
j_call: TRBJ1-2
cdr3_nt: TGTGCCAGCTCACCACCGGTTGGCAGGGCGGCTGGCTACACCTTC
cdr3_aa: CASSPPVGRAAGYTF

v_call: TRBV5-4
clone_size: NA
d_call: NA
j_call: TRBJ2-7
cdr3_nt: TGTGCCAGCAGCCCTACCCTGGGAGGAACCTACGAGCAGTACTTC
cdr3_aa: CASSPTLGGTYEQYF

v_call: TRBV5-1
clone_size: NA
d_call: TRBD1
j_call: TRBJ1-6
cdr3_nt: TGCGCCAGCAGGGACAGGGCGACGCACAATCTCGATTCACCCCTCCACTTT
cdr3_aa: CASRDRATHNLDSPLHF

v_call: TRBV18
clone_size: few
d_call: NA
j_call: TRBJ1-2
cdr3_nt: TGTGCCAGCTCATTTTCCGGGACAAGCTATGGCTACACCTTC
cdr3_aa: CASSFSGTSYGYTF

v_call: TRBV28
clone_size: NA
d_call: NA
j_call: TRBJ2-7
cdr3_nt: TGTGCCAGCAGTTTAGGCGGCCCCCCACCCTACGAGCAGTACTTC
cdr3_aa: CASSLGGPPPYEQYF

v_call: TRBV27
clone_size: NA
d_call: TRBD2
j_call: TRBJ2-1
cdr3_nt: TGTGCCAGCAGTTTACGGAGCGGGAGGCCAGGTGAGCAGTTCTTC
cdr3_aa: CASSLRSGRPGEQFF

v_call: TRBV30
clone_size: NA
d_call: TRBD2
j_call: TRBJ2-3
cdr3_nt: TGTGCCTGGAGTACCGGGACTAGCGGGAGATGGTCAGATACGCAGTATTTT
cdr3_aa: CAWSTGTSGRWSDTQYF

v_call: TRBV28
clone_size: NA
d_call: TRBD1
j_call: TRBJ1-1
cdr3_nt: TGTGCCAGCAGTGGGGGACAGCTGAACACTGAAGCTTTCTTT
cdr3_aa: CASSGGQLNTEAFF

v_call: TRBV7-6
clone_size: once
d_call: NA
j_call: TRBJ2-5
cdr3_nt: TGTGCCAGCAGCTTAGAGGTGACTAGGGTCGGTACAGAGACCCAGTACTTC
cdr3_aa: CASSLEVTRVGTETQYF

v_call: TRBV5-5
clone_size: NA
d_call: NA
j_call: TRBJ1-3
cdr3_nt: TGTGCCAGCAGCTTGGGAGGAATACTCTCTGGAAACACCATATATTTT
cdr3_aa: CASSLGGILSGNTIYF

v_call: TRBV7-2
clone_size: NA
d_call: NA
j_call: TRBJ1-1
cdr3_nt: TGTGCCAGCAGCCCCTGGGACACAAACACTGAAGCTTTCTTT
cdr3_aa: CASSPWDTNTEAFF

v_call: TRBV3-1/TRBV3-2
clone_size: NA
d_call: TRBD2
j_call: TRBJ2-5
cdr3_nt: TGTGCCAGCAGCTCCCGTGGTAGCGGGAGGGCAGAGACCCAGTACTTC
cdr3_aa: CASSSRGSGRAETQYF

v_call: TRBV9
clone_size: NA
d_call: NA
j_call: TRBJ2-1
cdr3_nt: TGTGCCAGCAGCCCCCACGAAGCGGGCCTTACCTACAATGAGCAGTTCTTC
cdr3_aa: CASSPHEAGLTYNEQFF

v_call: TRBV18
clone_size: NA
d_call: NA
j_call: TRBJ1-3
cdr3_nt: TGTGCCAGCTCACCAGTACAGGGAATGGACTCTGGAAACACCATATATTTT
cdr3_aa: CASSPVQGMDSGNTIYF

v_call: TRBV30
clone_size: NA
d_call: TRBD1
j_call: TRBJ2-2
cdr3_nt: TGTGCCTGGGACAGGGGGAGTACCGGGGAGCTGTTTTTT
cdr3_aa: CAWDRGSTGELFF

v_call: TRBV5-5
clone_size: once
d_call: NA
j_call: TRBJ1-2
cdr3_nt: TGTGCCAGCAGCTTGGGCGTCGCTAACTATGGCTACACCTTC
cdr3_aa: CASSLGVANYGYTF

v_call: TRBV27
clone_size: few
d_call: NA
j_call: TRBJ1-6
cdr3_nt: TGTGCCAGCAGTTTAGGGCAGGTCAATTCACCCCTCCACTTT
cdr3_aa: CASSLGQVNSPLHF

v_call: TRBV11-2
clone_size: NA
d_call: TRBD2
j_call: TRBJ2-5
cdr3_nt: TGTGCCAGCAGCCTAGCGGGGATTGTAGGGGAGACCCAGTACTTC
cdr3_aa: CASSLAGIVGETQYF

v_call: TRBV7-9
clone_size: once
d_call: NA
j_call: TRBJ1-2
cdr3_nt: TGTGCCAGCAGCCGGGGAAGGGACTATGGCTACACCTTC
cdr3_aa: CASSRGRDYGYTF

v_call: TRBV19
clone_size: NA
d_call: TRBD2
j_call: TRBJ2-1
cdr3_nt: TGTGCCAGTAGTATAAGCGGGAGCTCCTACAATGAGCAGTTCTTC
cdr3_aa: CASSISGSSYNEQFF

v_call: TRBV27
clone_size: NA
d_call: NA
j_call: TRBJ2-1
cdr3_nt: TGTGCCAGCAGTTTATCGGCAGGCGAGCAGTTCTTC
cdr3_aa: CASSLSAGEQFF

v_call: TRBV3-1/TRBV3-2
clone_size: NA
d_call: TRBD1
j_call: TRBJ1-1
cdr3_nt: TGTGCCAGCAGCCACGGACGAGGGACAGATGAAGCTTTCTTT
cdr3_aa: CASSHGRGTDEAFF

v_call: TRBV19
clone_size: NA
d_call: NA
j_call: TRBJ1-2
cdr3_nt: TGTGCCAGTAGTATGGACACCTATGGCTACACCTTC
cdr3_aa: CASSMDTYGYTF

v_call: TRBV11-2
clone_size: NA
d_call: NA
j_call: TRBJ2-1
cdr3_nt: TGTGCCAGCAGCTTAATTCGCGGTCTATCCAATGAGCAGTTCTTC
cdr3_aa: CASSLIRGLSNEQFF

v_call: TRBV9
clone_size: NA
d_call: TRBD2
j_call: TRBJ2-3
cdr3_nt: TGTGCCAGCAGCGCGCAGACTAGCGGGAGATTTGCAGATACGCAGTATTTT
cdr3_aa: CASSAQTSGRFADTQYF

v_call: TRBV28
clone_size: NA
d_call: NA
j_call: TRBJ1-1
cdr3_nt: TGTGCCAGCAGTCCTCCGGGACAAAACACTGAAGCTTTCTTT
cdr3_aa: CASSPPGQNTEAFF

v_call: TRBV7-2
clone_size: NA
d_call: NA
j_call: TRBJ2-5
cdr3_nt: TGTGCCAGCAGCCCGGACTGGATACCTTACTTC
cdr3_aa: CASSPDWIPYF

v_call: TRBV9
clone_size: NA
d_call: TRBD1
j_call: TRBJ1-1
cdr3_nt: TGTGCCAGCAGCTTGGGGACAGGGATTACTGAAGCTTTCTTT
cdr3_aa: CASSLGTGITEAFF

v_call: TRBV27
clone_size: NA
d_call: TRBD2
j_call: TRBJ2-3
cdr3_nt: TGTGCCAGCAGTCCGATACCGGGACTAACAGGAGATACGCAGTATTTT
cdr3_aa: CASSPIPGLTGDTQYF

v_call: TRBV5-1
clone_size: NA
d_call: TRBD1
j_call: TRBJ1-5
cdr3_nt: TGCGCCAGCAGCTTGGAGACAGGGGTTCCCAATCAGCCCCAGCATTTT
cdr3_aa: CASSLETGVPNQPQHF

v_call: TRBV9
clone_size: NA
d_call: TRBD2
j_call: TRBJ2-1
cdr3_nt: TGTGCCAGCAGCGACCCGGGGGAGCGGGAGATCTACAATGAGCAGTTCTTC
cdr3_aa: CASSDPGEREIYNEQFF

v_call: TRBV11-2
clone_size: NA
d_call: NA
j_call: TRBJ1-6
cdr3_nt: TGTGCCAGCAGCTTAGGCAGGGGTAATTCACCCCTCCACTTT
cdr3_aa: CASSLGRGNSPLHF

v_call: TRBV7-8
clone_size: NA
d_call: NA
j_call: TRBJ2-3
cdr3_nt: TGTGCCAGCAGCTTAAGGGACACCCCAGATACGCAGTATTTT
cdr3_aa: CASSLRDTPDTQYF

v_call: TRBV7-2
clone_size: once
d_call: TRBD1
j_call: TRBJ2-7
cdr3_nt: TGTGCCAGCAGCTCGACCGACAGGGGTATCTACGAGCAGTACTTC
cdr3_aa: CASSSTDRGIYEQYF

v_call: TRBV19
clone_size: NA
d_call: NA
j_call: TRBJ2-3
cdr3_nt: TGTGCCAGTAGTATCGGACTGGGACCTTTAGGAGGGCTTCAGTATTTT
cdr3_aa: CASSIGLGPLGGLQYF

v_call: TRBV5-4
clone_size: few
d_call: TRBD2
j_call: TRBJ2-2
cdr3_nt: TGTGCCAGCAGCTTCCCGACTAGCGGGATATCCGGGGAGCTGTTTTTT
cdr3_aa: CASSFPTSGISGELFF

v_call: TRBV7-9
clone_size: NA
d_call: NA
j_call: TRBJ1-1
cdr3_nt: TGTGCCAGCGGGGGGAGGGTATCGACTGAAGCTTTCTTT
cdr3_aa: CASGGRVSTEAFF

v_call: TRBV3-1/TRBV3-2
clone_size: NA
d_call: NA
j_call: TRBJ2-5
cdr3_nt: TGTGCCAGCAGCCAAGATCCGGGGTATCAAGAGACCCAGTACTTC
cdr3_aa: CASSQDPGYQETQYF

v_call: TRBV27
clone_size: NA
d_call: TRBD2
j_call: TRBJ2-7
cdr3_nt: TGTGCCAGCAGGGGACTAGCGGGAAGCTACGAGCAGTACTTC
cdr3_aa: CASRGLAGSYEQYF

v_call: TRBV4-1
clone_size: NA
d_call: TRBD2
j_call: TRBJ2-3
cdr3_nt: TGCGCCAGCAGCCAAGATGGTCGGGAGGGCCTGGATACGCAGTATTTT
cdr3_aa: CASSQDGREGLDTQYF

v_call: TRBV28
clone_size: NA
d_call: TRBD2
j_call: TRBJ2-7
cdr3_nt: TGTGCCAGCAGTCGGAGGACTAGCGGGAGACATGGCGAGCAGTACTTC
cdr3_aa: CASSRRTSGRHGEQYF

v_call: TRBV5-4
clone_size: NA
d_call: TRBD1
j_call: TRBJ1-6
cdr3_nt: TGTGCCAGCAGCTCGGGTGTTGGGACAGCCGATTCACCCCTCCACTTT
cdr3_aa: CASSSGVGTADSPLHF

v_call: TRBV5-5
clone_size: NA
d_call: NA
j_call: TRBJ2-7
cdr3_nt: TGTGCCAGCAGCTTGCGAACAGTCTCCTACGAGCAGTACTTC
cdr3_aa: CASSLRTVSYEQYF

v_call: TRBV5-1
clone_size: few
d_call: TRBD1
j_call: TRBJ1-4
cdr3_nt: TGCGCCAGCAGCGTCGGACAGGTGGATAATGAAAAACTGTTTTTT
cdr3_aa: CASSVGQVDNEKLFF

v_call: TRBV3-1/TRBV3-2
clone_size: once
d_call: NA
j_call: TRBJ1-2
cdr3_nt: TGTGCCAGCAGCCGCTACCACCGCGGGGAAGGATGTGGCTACACCTTC
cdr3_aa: CASSRYHRGEGCGYTF

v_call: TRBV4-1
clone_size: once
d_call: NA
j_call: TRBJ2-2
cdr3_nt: TGCGCCAGCAGCCAAGATCCTCCCGGGGGCGGGGAGCTGTTTTTT
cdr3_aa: CASSQDPPGGGELFF

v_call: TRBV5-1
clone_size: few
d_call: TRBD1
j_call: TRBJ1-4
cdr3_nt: TGCGCCAGCAGCTTGGATCAGGGGGCGGGAGAAAAACTGTTTTTT
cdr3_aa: CASSLDQGAGEKLFF

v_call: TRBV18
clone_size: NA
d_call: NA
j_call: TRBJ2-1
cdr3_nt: TGTGCCAGCTCACCCTTGGGCAGGGGTTCCTACAATGAGCAGTTCTTC
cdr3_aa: CASSPLGRGSYNEQFF

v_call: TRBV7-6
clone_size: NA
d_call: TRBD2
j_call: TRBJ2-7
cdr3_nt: TGTGCCAGCAGCAGTAGCGGGAGTTGGTACTTC
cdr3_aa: CASSSSGSWYF

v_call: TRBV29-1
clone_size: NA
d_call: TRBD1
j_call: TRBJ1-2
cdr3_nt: TGCAGCGCATCTGCCCCCGGACAGGACGCCTATGGCTACACCTTC
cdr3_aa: CSASAPGQDAYGYTF

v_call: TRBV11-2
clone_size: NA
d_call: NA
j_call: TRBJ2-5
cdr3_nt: TGTGCCAGCAGCTTAGATTGGTTTGTTAGCGACGTATACCAAGAGACCCAGTACTTC
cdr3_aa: CASSLDWFVSDVYQETQYF

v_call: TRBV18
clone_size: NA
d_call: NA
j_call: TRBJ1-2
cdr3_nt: TGTGCCAGCTCACCAGCAGGGAACTATGGCTACACCTTC
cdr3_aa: CASSPAGNYGYTF

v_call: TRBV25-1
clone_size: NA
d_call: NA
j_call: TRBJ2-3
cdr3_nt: TGTGCCAGCAGATCCCTGACGCAGTATTTT
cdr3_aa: CASRSLTQYF